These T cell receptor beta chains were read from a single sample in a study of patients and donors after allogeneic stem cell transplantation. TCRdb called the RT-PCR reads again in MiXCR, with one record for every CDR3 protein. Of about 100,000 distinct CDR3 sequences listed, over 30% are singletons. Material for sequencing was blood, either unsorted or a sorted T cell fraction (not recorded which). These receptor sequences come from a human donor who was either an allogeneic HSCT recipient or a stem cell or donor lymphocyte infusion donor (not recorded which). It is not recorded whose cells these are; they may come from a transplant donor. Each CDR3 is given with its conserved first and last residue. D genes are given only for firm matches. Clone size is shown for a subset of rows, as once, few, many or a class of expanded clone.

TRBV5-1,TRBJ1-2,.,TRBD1,TGCGCCAGCAGCTCCGGGGTGGACAGGACCTATGGCTACACCTTC,CASSSGVDRTYGYTF
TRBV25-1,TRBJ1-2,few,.,TGTGCCAGCAGTGAATATTACGGCTACACCTTC,CASSEYYGYTF
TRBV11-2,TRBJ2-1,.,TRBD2,TGTGCCAGCAGCCATTTCCTCGCGGGAGGGTCCTACAATGAGCAGTTCTTC,CASSHFLAGGSYNEQFF
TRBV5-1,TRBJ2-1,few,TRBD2,TGCGCCAGCAGCTTGCGGGGTTTAGCGGGAGGGGCCTACAATGAGCAGTTCTTC,CASSLRGLAGGAYNEQFF
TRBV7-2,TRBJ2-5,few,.,TGTGCCAGCAGCTTCGCCCCCTGGGCTAGAGGGGAGACCCAGTACTTC,CASSFAPWARGETQYF
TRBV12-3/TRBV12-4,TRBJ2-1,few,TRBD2,TGTGCCAGCAGTTTTGGGGGACTAGCTCACAATGAGCAGTTCTTC,CASSFGGLAHNEQFF
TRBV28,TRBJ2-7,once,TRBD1,TGTGCCAGCAGTCCACCGGGACAGGTCGTCTCCGAGCAGTACTTC,CASSPPGQVVSEQYF
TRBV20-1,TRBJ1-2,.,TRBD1,TGCAGTGCTAGAAACGACAGGGGGGGCGACTATGGCTACACCTTC,CSARNDRGGDYGYTF
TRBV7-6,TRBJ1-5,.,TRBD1,TGTGCCAGCAGCTTAGGGACAGGGTTAGGTCAGCCCCAGCATTTT,CASSLGTGLGQPQHF
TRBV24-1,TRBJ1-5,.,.,TGTGCCACCAGTGAGCCCCGGGACGGGTCGCCCCAGCATTTT,CATSEPRDGSPQHF
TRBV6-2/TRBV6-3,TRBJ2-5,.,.,TGTGCCAGCAAGCCCCCGGGGGAGACCCAGTACTTC,CASKPPGETQYF